Listed here are 10 T cell receptor beta chains from one sample, sequenced in a study of regulatory T cells in long-lasting Graves disease. Researchers made TCR beta libraries by using iRepertoire HTBI primers and running Arm-PCR on CDR3 regions. TCRdb re-called the multiplex PCR reads through MiXCR, storing one row per CDR3 protein. Here the sample spans roughly 400,000 distinct CDR3 sequences, roughly 15% being singletons. Noted time point: newly diagnosed GD, antithyroid drugs for less than 3 months. RNA isolated from PBMCs was used to make the TCR library. This same sample was also part of a study on T cells in Graves' hyperthyroidism and ophthalmopathy.

The source material was peripheral blood mononuclear cells (PBMCs), sampled at new diagnosis, from a patient treated with antithyroid drugs. The receptors were sampled from a woman under 30 with Graves disease.

This clonotype was observed many times. The chain carries TRBV27 and TRBJ2-3, with 8 bases aligning to TRBD2. The CDR3 has 15 residues. Germline V CDR1 and CDR2: MNHEY, SMNVEV (reference sequence). The ends lost 3 bases at V and 4 bases at J; junction bases unmatched: 6. The CDR3 DNA follows: TGTGCCAGCAGTTTCTTAGCGGGAATCGCAGATACGCAGTATTTT. Translating gives CASSFLAGIADTQYF.

This clonotype was observed many times. V usage is TRBV28 and J usage is TRBJ1-5, with 8 bases aligning to TRBD1. Germline trimming cut 4 bases from V and 5 bases from J; bases unmatched to any gene: 7. Germline V gene lookup returns CDR1 MDHEN and CDR2 SYDVKM. CDR3 length: 15 amino acids. The CDR3 region is CASSSHQGAYQPQHF. Here the CDR3 DNA reads TGTGCCAGCAGTTCCCACCAGGGGGCTTATCAGCCCCAGCATTTT.

A remark on this clonotype: A far larger clone differs by one base, so this is likely a read error. This chain connects TRBV5-1 to TRBJ2-7; 8 bases match TRBD1. Looked up from germline, CDR1 is SGHRS and CDR2 is YFSETQ. The ends lost 4 bases at V and 7 bases at J; junction bases unmatched: 16. The CDR3 runs to 16 residues. The CDR3 DNA reads TGCGCCAGCAGCCTCAACGGGCAGGGGGCAGGCAATGAGCAGTACTTC. Translated: CASSLNGQGAGNEQYF.

This clonotype was seen more than once but under ten times. V and J are TRBV9 and TRBJ1-1; 7 bases align to TRBD1. The CDR3 has 14 amino acids. The V and J ends lost 2 bases and 2 bases, in that order; junction bases with no gene match: 3. Germline V gives CDR1 SGDLS, CDR2 YYNGEE. The CDR3 DNA reads as TGTGCCAGCAGCGTCGACAGGGTTAACACTGAAGCTTTCTTT. It codes for CASSVDRVNTEAFF.

This clonotype came up many times. CDR3 residues: CASSPLEGVSYEQYF. The CDR3 DNA sequence: TGTGCCAGCAGCCCCCTGGAGGGCGTCTCCTACGAGCAGTACTTC. V is TRBV11-2 and J is TRBJ2-7; weak D call: TRBD2 (6 bases). The CDR3 loop spans 15 amino acids. V shed 5 bases and J shed 0 bases, with 14 bases lying between them. Germline CDR1 and CDR2: SGHAT and FQNNGV.

This clonotype was counted only a few times. V and J are TRBV5-4 and TRBJ2-5, with D possibly TRBD2 on 5 matching bases. Trimming stripped 4 bases from V and 4 bases from J, with 17 bases between. Per germline, CDR1 SGHNT and CDR2 YYREEE (reference sequence). CDR3 length: 15 residues. The CDR3 here is CASSKSRGERETQYF. Here the CDR3 DNA reads TGTGCCAGCAGCAAGAGCCGGGGTGAACGAGAGACCCAGTACTTC.

This clonotype showed up just a few times. The chain uses TRBV15 and TRBJ2-5; D call uncertain. The CDR3 spans 15 residues. Germline CDR1 and CDR2: LNHNV and YYDKDF (reference sequence). With 0 bases removed from V and 1 base from J, the gap between germline ends came to 9 bases. The CDR3 spells CATSRDRRPQETQYF. As DNA, the CDR3 is TGTGCCACCAGCAGAGATAGGCGGCCCCAAGAGACCCAGTACTTC. The full variable domain, with the rest looked up from reference TRBV15 and TRBJ2-5, is DAMVIQNPRYQVTQFGKPVTLSCSQTLNHNVMYWYQQKSSQAPKLLFHYYDKDFNNEADTPDNFQSRRPNTSFCFLDIRSPGLGDTAMYLCATSRDRRPQETQYFGPGTRLLVL.

This clonotype was counted a few times. CDR3 sequence: CASSAGGRDRTGELFF. The CDR3 bases are TGTGCCAGCTCCGCCGGGGGACGGGACAGAACCGGGGAGCTGTTTTTT. This chain links TRBV18 with TRBJ2-2; TRBD1 might be the D (7 bases). Germline assignment: CDR1 KGHSH and CDR2 LQKENI. CDR3 length: 16 residues. Trimming pared 6 bases from V and 5 bases from J, leaving 19 bases between.

This clonotype was detected ten times or more. This CDR3 is CASSLATSGDEQFF. The CDR3 bases are TGTGCCAGCAGCTTAGCGACTAGCGGCGATGAGCAGTTCTTC. The rearrangement links TRBV7-6 to TRBJ2-1, with 9 bases identical to TRBD2. Trimming took 0 bases from V and 8 from J; bases not matched to a gene: 2. This CDR3 has 14 residues. The V gene's germline CDR1 is SGHVS and CDR2 FNYEAQ.

This clonotype was detected a few times. The V gene is TRBV28, the J gene TRBJ2-7; a possible D gene is TRBD2 (6 bases). V was cut by 6 bases and J by 2 bases, with 20 bases left in between. CDR3 length: 16 residues. Germline-derived CDR1 and CDR2 are MDHEN and SYDVKM. The CDR3 bases are TGTGCCAGCAGATCAATTATGGGACTTGGGACCTACGAGCAGTACTTC. Translating it yields CASRSIMGLGTYEQYF. The entire variable domain, with the rest obtained from reference TRBV28 and TRBJ2-7, is as follows: DVKVTQSSRYLVKRTGEKVFLECVQDMDHENMFWYRQDPGLGLRLIYFSYDVKMKEKGDIPEGYSVSREKKERFSLILESASTNQTSMYLCASRSIMGLGTYEQYFGPGTRLTVT.